The clone carrying this T cell receptor beta chain was recorded many times. The data were taken from a study of T cell repertoires in cytomegalovirus infection. Trimming removed 2 bases at V and 5 bases at J, with 10 bases between. CDR1 is MNHEY, CDR2 SMNVEV, per germline (reference sequence). The CDR3 length is 14 residues. TCRdb fed the reads into MiXCR, producing one record per CDR3 protein. This table holds almost 300,000 distinct CDR3 sequences, around 10% found once. This clonotype was sampled from a human donor in good health (CMV status not recorded). Some clones in this sample may be carry-over from other donors' samples. The chain has TRBV27 and TRBJ1-5; D is perhaps TRBD1 (5 bases). The sequencing sample was made of PBMCs. The DNA of the CDR3 is TGTGCCAGCAGTTTAACAGGAACCCATCAGCCCCAGCATTTT. It yields the protein CASSLTGTHQPQHF.